The 22 T cell receptor beta chains given below trace back to one sample, sequenced in a study of blood T cell repertoires in COVID-19. Produced via immunoSEQ multiplex PCR; TCRdb's table is partial and in-frame only. The top ten hold 1.5% of the sample, which has roughly 200,000 clones, around 88% seen once. Sequences were obtained from peripheral blood. Every receptor here comes from a man between 18 and 29 years old with active or convalescent COVID-19.

This rearrangement joins TRBV13 to TRBJ2-1; 8 bases map to TRBD2. The length of the CDR3 is 15 residues. Germline CDR1 and CDR2: PRHDT and FYEKMQ (reference sequence). J gave up 7 bases and V 5 bases, and 10 bases lay outside the gene matches. In nucleotides, the CDR3 is TGTGCCAGCAGCCCCCTCGGGAGGGCCCTTAATGAGCAGTTCTTC. Its protein product is CASSPLGRALNEQFF. Supplemented by reference TRBV13 and TRBJ2-1, the full variable domain reads AAGVIQSPRHLIKEKRETATLKCYPIPRHDTVYWYQQGPGQDPQFLISFYEKMQSDKGSIPDRFSAQQFSDYHSELNMSSLELGDSALYFCASSPLGRALNEQFFGPGTRLTVL.

This clone was seen at least ten times. The chain is built from TRBV9 and TRBJ2-5; 7 bases map to TRBD2. The ends lost 0 bases at V and 2 bases at J; junction bases unmatched: 1. The germline V gene encodes CDR1 SGDLS and CDR2 YYNGEE. CDR3 length equals 14 residues. The CDR3 is CASSVELAQETQYF. DNA of the CDR3: TGTGCCAGCAGCGTAGAACTAGCGCAAGAGACCCAGTACTTC.

The V call is TRBV30, the J call TRBJ1-1, with TRBD1 matching 7 bases. Germline CDR1 GTSNPN, CDR2 SVGIG (reference sequence). The CDR3 length is 13 residues. Trimming took 2 bases from V and 8 from J; bases not matched to a gene: 8. CDR3 amino acids: CAWSYTGVSEAFF. The CDR3 coding sequence is TGTGCCTGGAGTTATACAGGGGTTTCCGAAGCTTTCTTT.

The rearrangement uses TRBV5-4 and TRBJ2-3, with unresolved D. Trimming removed 2 bases at V and 3 bases at J, with 7 bases between. CDR3 length: 13 residues. Germline V gene sequence: CDR1 SGHNT, CDR2 YYREEE (reference sequence). CDR3 sequence: CASSLQSTDTQYF. The CDR3 region has the DNA TGTGCCAGCAGCTTACAGTCAACAGATACGCAGTATTTT.

This chain's CDR3 is CASSLVLTDTQYF. The CDR3 bases are TGTGCCAGCAGCTTAGTTCTTACAGATACGCAGTATTTT. The rearrangement uses TRBV7-2 and TRBJ2-3; D is undetermined. CDR3 length equals 13 residues. V dropped 1 base and J dropped 3 bases, with 5 bases sitting between them. Germline assignment: CDR1 SGHTA and CDR2 FQGNSA.

V usage is TRBV6-5 and J usage is TRBJ2-7; weak D call: TRBD1 (6 bases). CDR3 length: 14 amino acids. Germline V gene data show CDR1 as MNHEY and CDR2 as SVGAGI. The germline V and J ends were trimmed by 6 bases and 0 bases, with 12 bases remaining between them. Here the CDR3 reads CASRNGQNSYEQYF. The CDR3 nucleotides read TGTGCCAGCAGAAACGGACAGAACTCCTACGAGCAGTACTTC.

This clone has only one observation. This specimen includes other DNA sequences encoding the same CDR3. J is TRBJ2-1 and V is TRBV27; TRBD1 is a possible D gene (6 bases). The length of the CDR3 is 14 residues. Germline V gene lookup returns CDR1 MNHEY and CDR2 SMNVEV (reference sequence). V dropped 9 bases and J dropped 0 bases, with 12 bases sitting between them. The CDR3: CASSRGSSYNEQFF. The CDR3 DNA reads TGTGCCAGTTCGAGGGGGAGCTCCTACAATGAGCAGTTCTTC.

Many counts were recorded for this clone. This same CDR3 is encoded by further DNA sequences in the sample. The chain carries TRBV6-4 and TRBJ2-2; D uncertain. CDR1 is MRHNA, CDR2 SNTAGT, per germline. The CDR3 runs to 13 residues. V was clipped by 0 bases and J by 5 bases, with 4 bases between them. CDR3 in DNA: TGTGCCAGCAGTGACTCCGGGACCGGGGAGCTGTTTTTT. Amino acids: CASSDSGTGELFF.

The chain carries TRBV18 and TRBJ2-3, with 10 bases fitting TRBD1. The CDR3 sequence is 14 residues long. CDR1 and CDR2 (germline): KGHSH, LQKENI. Trimming removed 4 bases from V and 4 bases from J; junction bases left unmatched: 2. CDR3 loop: CASSLGQGSDTQYF. The CDR3 coding sequence is TGTGCCAGCTCACTGGGACAGGGGTCAGATACGCAGTATTTT.

The chain couples TRBV5-4 to TRBJ1-2; D not resolved. There are 13 residues in the CDR3. V lost 5 bases, J lost 3 bases, and 11 bases lay in between. In germline, CDR1 is SGHNT, CDR2 YYREEE (reference sequence). CDR3 in amino acids: CASRNQVDYGYTF. In DNA form, the CDR3 reads TGTGCCAGCAGAAATCAGGTGGACTATGGCTACACCTTC.

The rearrangement links TRBV7-6 to TRBJ1-2, with 8 bases lining up with TRBD1. After removal of 5 bases from V and 5 bases from J, the junction contained 13 bases not matched to a gene. Per the germline V gene, CDR1 is SGHVS and CDR2 is FNYEAQ. There are 16 residues in the CDR3. The CDR3 is CASSPGQALDPYGYTF. The CDR3 coding sequence is TGTGCCAGCAGCCCGGGACAGGCCCTGGACCCTTATGGCTACACCTTC.

The rearrangement uses TRBV9 and TRBJ2-3; tentatively, D is TRBD1 (5 bases). The CDR3 is 15 amino acids. Trimming took off 0 bases at V and 2 bases at J, with 10 bases between the two ends. CDR1 is SGDLS, CDR2 YYNGEE, per germline. The CDR3 nucleotides are TGTGCCAGCAGCGTAGAACAGGCCCCCACAGATACGCAGTATTTT. This gives the protein CASSVEQAPTDTQYF.

The V gene is TRBV7-3, the J gene TRBJ1-6, with 8 nucleotides matching TRBD1. Germline V gives CDR1 SGHTA, CDR2 FQGTGA. The length of the CDR3 is 15 residues. J was trimmed by 8 bases and V by 2 bases; bases with no gene match: 5. CDR3 sequence reads: CASSLQGARDSPLHF. CDR3 bases: TGTGCCAGCAGCTTACAGGGGGCCCGGGATTCACCCCTCCACTTT.

The chain combines TRBV6-5 with TRBJ1-5; TRBD1 might be the D (6 bases). CDR1 and CDR2 from the germline V gene are MNHEY and SVGAGI. Deletions cut 6 bases from V and 8 bases from J, with 14 bases between. This CDR3 has 13 residues. In nucleotides, the CDR3 is TGTGCCAGCAGGGGGGCGGCAGCGGAGCCCCAGCATTTT. This encodes CASRGAAAEPQHF.

The chain couples TRBV21-1 to TRBJ2-7; the DNA was not used to check the table's D call, TRBD1. TRBV21-1 is recorded as a pseudogene. This CDR3 region has 20 residues. This CDR3 is CASSKEGTGFSFLETYEQYF. The CDR3 nucleotides are TGTGCCAGCAGCAAAGAGGGGACAGGGTTCTCGTTTTTGGAGACCTACGAGCAGTACTTC.

This clone came up a few times. This chain joins TRBV28 and TRBJ1-3; 7 positions agree with TRBD1. Germline V CDR1 and CDR2: MDHEN, SYDVKM. V dropped 5 bases and J dropped 0; count of bases not matched to a gene: 10. CDR3 length equals 17 residues. The CDR3 sequence is CASSAPTGVGSGNTIYF. The CDR3 DNA reads as TGTGCCAGCAGTGCCCCAACAGGGGTCGGCTCTGGAAACACCATATATTTT. Based on the CDR3 plus reference TRBV28 and TRBJ1-3, the full variable domain is DVKVTQSSRYLVKRTGEKVFLECVQDMDHENMFWYRQDPGLGLRLIYFSYDVKMKEKGDIPEGYSVSREKKERFSLILESASTNQTSMYLCASSAPTGVGSGNTIYFGEGSWLTVV.

There are a few counts of this clone. This chain joins TRBV9 and TRBJ1-1; no clear D gene. The CDR3 sequence is 15 residues long. The germline V and J ends were trimmed by 4 bases and 1 base, with 14 bases remaining between them. Germline lookup yields CDR1 SGDLS and CDR2 YYNGEE. The chain's CDR3 is CASSPRGSPNTEAFF. The CDR3 DNA follows: TGTGCCAGCAGCCCTAGAGGGTCTCCGAACACTGAAGCTTTCTTT.

The chain links TRBV10-3 to TRBJ1-1; D might be TRBD1 (6 bases). V was shortened by 3 bases and J by 9 bases, with 14 bases between the two germline ends. The CDR3 spans 13 residues. The germline gives CDR1 ENHRY, CDR2 SYGVKD. Written as DNA, the CDR3 is TGTGCCATCAGTGAACAGGGAGGGCTCAAAGCTTTCTTT. Amino acid sequence: CAISEQGGLKAFF.

V is TRBV30 and J is TRBJ2-3; TRBD2 matches 8 bases. CDR1 is GTSNPN and CDR2 is SVGIG in the germline V gene (reference sequence). V gave up 5 bases and J gave up 2 bases; unmatched junction bases: 3. The CDR3 is 13 amino acids. The CDR3, as DNA: TGTGCCTGGGTCGGGGGGGACACAGATACGCAGTATTTT. This sequence encodes CAWVGGDTDTQYF.

The chain is built from TRBV11-1 and TRBJ2-5, with 14 nucleotides matching TRBD2. Losses at the gene ends were 5 bases for V and 5 bases for J; bases not matched to a gene: 7. This CDR3 spans 16 amino acids. The germline V gene encodes CDR1 SGHAT and CDR2 FQDESV (reference sequence). DNA for the CDR3: TGTGCCAGCAGCCCCCAAAGACTAGCGGGAGGGGAGACCCAGTACTTC. Translation gives CASSPQRLAGGETQYF. The full variable domain, in which reference TRBV11-1 and TRBJ2-5 provide the parts outside the CDR3, is EAEVAQSPRYKITEKSQAVAFWCDPISGHATLYWYRQILGQGPELLVQFQDESVVDDSQLPKDRFSAERLKGVDSTLKIQPAELGDSAMYLCASSPQRLAGGETQYFGPGTRLLVL.

J is TRBJ2-3 and V is TRBV28; 16 bases map to TRBD2. The CDR3 totals 21 residues. The V segment lost 2 bases and the J segment 1 base; nucleotides outside the gene matches: 12. The germline CDR1 and CDR2 sequences are MDHEN and SYDVKM. CDR3 loop: CASSLQVKGLAGGPGTDTQYF. The DNA of the CDR3 is TGTGCCAGCAGTTTACAAGTCAAGGGACTAGCGGGAGGGCCGGGCACAGATACGCAGTATTTT.

V and J are TRBV2 and TRBJ2-7; 12 nucleotides align to TRBD2. The CDR3 sequence is 14 residues long. The germline V gene encodes CDR1 SNHLY and CDR2 FYNNEI. Germline trimming cut 4 bases from V and 6 bases from J; bases unmatched to any gene: 4. The CDR3 DNA reads TGTGCCAGCAGTGGACTAGCGGGAGTGGTCGAGCAGTACTTC. This codes for CASSGLAGVVEQYF.